The entry below gives a single T cell receptor beta chain sequence along with its context. What it binds is unknown. This record comes from a study of cytomegalovirus exposure and HLA in healthy donors. Study as a whole: Earlier sequencing of approximately 200 million T cells yielded around 100 million unique TCR beta sequences. General study findings and limits: In a later analysis, HLA-C alleles had the fewest associated TCRs, DRB1 alleles the most. Researchers left out some V segments, among them TRBV6-2 and TRBV6-3, as indistinguishable.

Amplification used 60 Vbeta primers and 13 Jbeta primers. Authors' analysis steps: An analysis performed later counted roughly 80 million unique TCR beta chains (roughly 11 million of them shared). Here immunoSEQ multiplex PCR was the method, and the copy in TCRdb shows in-frame clones only, minus some. D and trimming come from the DNA, and the V and J calls and clone size come from that table. The table includes approximately 130,000 clones, around 77% detected once. V gave up 0 bases and J gave up 1 base; unmatched junction bases: 2. From germline, CDR1 is MDHEN and CDR2 SYDVKM. The length of the CDR3 is 15 residues.

This receptor was obtained from a man in his fifties or sixties in good health and CMV-seronegative. The sequencing input was PBMCs. The V and J genes are TRBV28 and TRBJ2-7; TRBD1 matches at 8 bases. The CDR3 bases are TGTGCCAGCAGTTTATGGGGACAGGTTTCCTACGAGCAGTACTTC. This translates into CASSLWGQVSYEQYF.